The source of this T cell receptor beta chain is a study of cytomegalovirus exposure and HLA in healthy donors. Study as a whole: Among the approximately 400 genotyped donors, 65% to 90% were placed in the Caucasian-associated ancestry cluster. Study-wide points: In vitro, three CMV-associated chains proved specific for CMV antigens.

Primers for the PCR totalled 60 Vbeta and 13 Jbeta. Measured with immunoSEQ multiplex PCR; TCRdb has only the in-frame clones, and not every one. The table has some 150,000 clones, roughly 87% seen once. This CDR3 has 13 amino acids. Germline CDR1 is GTSNPN and CDR2 is SVGIG (reference sequence). Trimming pared 4 bases from V and 7 bases from J, leaving 13 bases between. Points on this clone: Its antigen is not identified.

The sequenced material came from PBMCs. This receptor was identified in a woman aged 25 to 39 in good health and CMV-seronegative. This chain joins TRBV30 and TRBJ1-4, with D unresolved. The CDR3: CAWKAGFGEKLFF. In nucleotides, the CDR3 is TGTGCCTGGAAAGCCGGGTTTGGTGAAAAACTGTTTTTT.